Below, 20 T cell receptor beta chains from the same sample are listed, as sequenced in a study of CD8+CD57+ T cells in acquired aplastic anemia listed by TCRdb under 2018. Patients chosen for sequencing had shown expansion of CD8+CD57+ cells by flow cytometry. These reads were obtained on an Illumina HiSeq 2000. Genomic DNA was used as template for profiling of TCR beta VDJ combinations and CDR3 sequences. TCRdb ran its own pipeline on the public reads, namely fastp trimming at Q25 and MiXCR clone calling, and kept in-frame beta chains. Identical CDR3 proteins give one entry, which carries the most common genes and DNA. The sample profile shows about 160,000 distinct CDR3 sequences; around 50% of them were found once. The ten largest clones represent 2.5% to 3.5% of the sample. Sequenced input: sorted CD4+, CD8+, or CD8+CD57+ T cells (not recorded which) from PBMCs. These receptors all come from a human donor with aplastic anemia.

V gene TRBV7-4 combines with J gene TRBJ2-7; D possibly corresponds to TRBD2 (6 bases). The length of the CDR3 is 13 residues. V shed 5 bases and J shed 3 bases, with 11 bases lying between them. The germline CDR1 and CDR2 sequences are SGHVT and SQSDAQ. The DNA of the CDR3 is TGTGCCAGCAGCATCTCTAGCGACTACGAGCAGTACTTC. Its translation: CASSISSDYEQYF. Using reference TRBV7-4 and TRBJ2-7 for the parts outside the CDR3, the full variable domain is GAGVSQSPRYKVAKRGRDVALRCDSISGHVTLYWYRQTLGQGSEVLTYSQSDAQRDKSGRPSGRFSAERPERSVSTLKIQRTEQGDSAVYLCASSISSDYEQYFGPGTRLTVT.

This clonotype has a count of ten or more. At one end the junction does not follow the germline gene, possibly because of a read error. The genes are TRBV7-7 and TRBJ2-7; D remains unclear. The germline V gene encodes CDR1 SSHAT and CDR2 FNYEAQ (reference sequence). The CDR3 covers 14 residues. The CDR3 sequence: CASSPDETIHEQYF. Written as DNA, the CDR3 is TGTGCTAGCAGTCCGGACGAAACGATCCACGAGCAGTACTTC.

The gene calls are TRBV4-3 and TRBJ1-6; D is undetermined. The CDR3 length is 16 residues. The V end was cut by 4 bases, the J end by 6 bases, with 16 bases between. Germline CDR1 reads LGHNA; CDR2 reads YSLEER. CDR3 amino acids: CASSPAPSLGNSPLHF. CDR3 DNA sequence: TGCGCCAGCAGCCCAGCACCTTCTTTGGGTAATTCACCCCTCCACTTT.

The chain recombines TRBV20-1 with TRBJ2-3; 7 bases map to TRBD2. Germline V lookup: CDR1 DFQATT, CDR2 SNEGSKA (reference sequence). The CDR3 has 16 residues. The junction had 8 bases not matched to a gene; V was cut back by 1 base and J by 1 base. The chain's CDR3 is CSARVLSSGGTDTQYF. Written as DNA, the CDR3 is TGCAGTGCTAGAGTCCTCTCTAGCGGCGGCACAGATACGCAGTATTTT.

This clonotype was seen repeatedly, ten times or more. CDR3 nucleotide sequence: TGTGCCAGCAGCTCCCTGGGACAGGCAACCTACGAGCAGTACTTC. Amino acid sequence: CASSSLGQATYEQYF. J is TRBJ2-7 and V is TRBV9, with 8 bases fitting TRBD1. Germline V lookup: CDR1 SGDLS, CDR2 YYNGEE. The CDR3 extends over 15 amino acids. Trimming cost V 4 bases and J 2 bases; bases outside gene matches: 8. Based on the CDR3 plus reference TRBV9 and TRBJ2-7, the full variable domain is DSGVTQTPKHLITATGQRVTLRCSPRSGDLSVYWYQQSLDQGLQFLIQYYNGEERAKGNILERFSAQQFPDLHSELNLSSLELGDSALYFCASSSLGQATYEQYFGPGTRLTVT.

This clonotype was picked up a small number of times. A much larger clone lies one base from this, so it may be a read error. The chain employs TRBV2 and TRBJ2-7; D is ambiguous. Germline CDR1 reads SNHLY; CDR2 reads FYNNEI. V was clipped by 6 bases and J by 2 bases, with 11 bases between them. This CDR3 has 13 amino acids. This CDR3 is CASSLESPYEQYF. In nucleotides, the CDR3 is TGTGCCAGCAGCTTGGAGTCCCCCTACGAGCAGTACTTC.

This clonotype turned up a few times. The V gene is TRBV28, the J gene TRBJ1-2; unclear D gene. This CDR3 contains 13 residues. Trimming stripped 3 bases from V and 3 bases from J, with 8 bases between. Looked up from germline, CDR1 is MDHEN and CDR2 is SYDVKM. The CDR3 here is CASSFPGHYGYTF. The DNA for the CDR3 is TGTGCCAGCAGTTTTCCCGGCCACTATGGCTACACCTTC.

This chain connects TRBV15 to TRBJ2-2; D may be TRBD2 (6 bases). Germline lookup yields CDR1 LNHNV and CDR2 YYDKDF (reference sequence). V gave up 5 bases and J gave up 1 base, with 8 bases separating them. The CDR3 sequence is 14 residues long. CDR3 sequence reads: CATSLTRNTGELFF. The CDR3 coding sequence is TGTGCCACCAGCCTGACTAGGAACACCGGGGAGCTGTTTTTT.

By share of the sample, this clonotype is medium-sized. The J gene is TRBJ2-3, the V gene TRBV7-2, with unresolved D. Trimming took off 10 bases at V and 3 bases at J, with 8 bases between the two ends. Germline CDR1 and CDR2: SGHTA and FQGNSA. The CDR3 has 11 amino acids. CDR3 in DNA: TGTGCCACGTCTATAACAGATACGCAGTATTTT. It codes for CATSITDTQYF.

This sequence joins TRBV25-1 and TRBJ2-5, with D possibly TRBD1 on 6 matching bases. CDR3 length equals 14 residues. The germline CDR1 and CDR2 sequences are MGHDK and SYGVNS. V lost 3 bases and J lost 5, with 13 bases in between. The CDR3 sequence is CASSDWGQGETQYF. DNA for the CDR3: TGTGCCAGCAGTGATTGGGGGCAGGGGGAGACCCAGTACTTC.

This clonotype was observed at least ten times. The gene calls are TRBV9 and TRBJ2-2, with TRBD2 as a possible D gene (5 bases). V was pared by 4 bases and J by 3 bases, with 16 bases between. Germline CDR1 is SGDLS and CDR2 is YYNGEE. CDR3 length: 16 amino acids. The CDR3 sequence is CASSPRGRSDTGELFF. In DNA form, the CDR3 reads TGTGCCAGCAGCCCCCGAGGGAGAAGCGACACCGGGGAGCTGTTTTTT.

CDR3 in DNA: TGCAGTGCTATCCCCGTGACTAGCGGAAGCTCCTACGAGCAGTACTTC. Protein sequence: CSAIPVTSGSSYEQYF. The V call is TRBV20-1, the J call TRBJ2-7, with TRBD2 matching over 9 bases. Germline lookup yields CDR1 DFQATT and CDR2 SNEGSKA (reference sequence). This CDR3 is built from 16 residues. With 4 bases clipped from V and 0 bases from J, the junction kept 10 bases outside the gene matches.

This clonotype was seen at least ten times. This chain links TRBV20-1 with TRBJ2-1, with TRBD2 identical over 13 bases. Germline loops: CDR1 DFQATT, CDR2 SNEGSKA (reference sequence). Germline trimming cut 1 base from V and 4 bases from J; bases unmatched to any gene: 7. This CDR3 spans 17 amino acids. The CDR3 sequence is CSARGWTSGSTYNEQFF. CDR3 nucleotides: TGCAGTGCTAGAGGTTGGACTAGCGGGAGTACTTACAATGAGCAGTTCTTC.

The rearrangement links TRBV10-2 to TRBJ1-1; D ambiguous. Germline CDR1 and CDR2: WSHSY and SAAADI. The CDR3 runs 13 residues. V was clipped by 2 bases and J by 0 bases, with 4 bases between them. The CDR3 nucleotides are TGCGCCAGCAGTGAGGACATGAACACTGAAGCTTTCTTT. Translation: CASSEDMNTEAFF.

The chain links TRBV11-2 to TRBJ1-1, with 8 bases aligning to TRBD1. Germline V gene lookup returns CDR1 SGHAT and CDR2 FQNNGV. CDR3 length: 16 amino acids. The V segment lost 5 bases and the J segment 4 bases; nucleotides outside the gene matches: 12. The CDR3 sequence: CASSPFRGPGITEAFF. In nucleotides, the CDR3 is TGTGCCAGCAGCCCCTTCAGGGGGCCCGGGATCACTGAAGCTTTCTTT.

The J gene is TRBJ1-1, the V gene TRBV20-1, with 10 bases matching TRBD1. This CDR3 has 14 residues. CDR1 is DFQATT and CDR2 is SNEGSKA in the germline V gene (reference sequence). J gave up 4 bases and V 3 bases, and 5 bases lay outside the gene matches. The CDR3 region has the DNA TGCAGTGCTAGGGACAGGGGGGGAGTCACTGAAGCTTTCTTT. Translating gives CSARDRGGVTEAFF.

The CDR3 DNA is TGTGCCAGCTCACGGCCCGGGGGTAGCAATCAGCCCCAGCATTTT. It is translated as CASSRPGGSNQPQHF. The chain links TRBV18 to TRBJ1-5, with D maybe TRBD1 (5 bases). The germline V gene encodes CDR1 KGHSH and CDR2 LQKENI. Trimming removed 4 bases from V and 0 bases from J, with 10 bases in between. The CDR3 extends over 15 amino acids.

The chain joins TRBV19 to TRBJ2-1; 7 bases are shared with TRBD2. The CDR3 consists of 15 residues. Germline lookup yields CDR1 LNHDA and CDR2 SQIVND (reference sequence). Germline trimming cut 3 bases from V and 5 bases from J; bases unmatched to any gene: 7. The CDR3, as DNA: TGTGCCAGTAGTATCTTTGCGGGGGAAAACAATGAGCAGTTCTTC. It translates to CASSIFAGENNEQFF.

This clonotype was counted many times. The CDR3 sequence is CSAIPLAKNIQYF. In nucleotides, the CDR3 is TGCAGTGCTATACCCTTAGCCAAAAACATTCAGTACTTC. This sequence joins TRBV20-1 and TRBJ2-4, with D hard to call. The CDR3 consists of 13 residues. The V gene's germline CDR1 is DFQATT and CDR2 SNEGSKA (reference sequence). The V and J ends lost 4 bases and 0 bases respectively, with 7 bases between them.

This clonotype was picked up a small number of times. The rearrangement joins TRBV18 to TRBJ1-4; D unresolved. CDR3 length: 15 residues. Germline-derived CDR1 and CDR2 are KGHSH and LQKENI. V was trimmed by 2 bases and J by 6 bases, leaving 13 bases between them. The CDR3 loop reads CASSPSTAIHEKLFF. CDR3 in DNA: TGTGCCAGCTCACCAAGCACGGCGATCCATGAAAAACTGTTTTTT.